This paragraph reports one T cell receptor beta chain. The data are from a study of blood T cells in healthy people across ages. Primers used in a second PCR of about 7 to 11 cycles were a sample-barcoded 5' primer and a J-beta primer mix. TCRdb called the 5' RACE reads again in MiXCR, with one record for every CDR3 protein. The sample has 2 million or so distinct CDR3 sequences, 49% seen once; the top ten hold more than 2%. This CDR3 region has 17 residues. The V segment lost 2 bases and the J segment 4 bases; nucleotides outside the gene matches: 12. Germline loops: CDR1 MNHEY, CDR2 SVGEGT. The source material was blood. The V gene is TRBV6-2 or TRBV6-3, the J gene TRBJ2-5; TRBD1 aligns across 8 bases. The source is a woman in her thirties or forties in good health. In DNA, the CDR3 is TGTGCCAGCAGTTACGACCCGGGACAGGTACGAGGAGAGACCCAGTACTTC. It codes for CASSYDPGQVRGETQYF.